This T cell receptor beta chain was retrieved from a study of blood T cell repertoires in COVID-19. Turning to the study itself: COVID-19 samples from acute and convalescent phases originated in the United States, Italy and Spain. Sources were T cells, B-cell-depleted T cells, or PBMCs; the material itself was cDNA or gDNA.

As originally analysed: Quantification of nucleated cells was approximated via reference gene primer amplification. Data came from immunoSEQ multiplex PCR; TCRdb stores just in-frame clones and leaves some out. The V and J calls and clone size are taken from that table; D and trimming were inferred from the DNA. Of tens of thousands of clones in the sample, about four fifths are singletons; the top ten hold 9% to 10%. The CDR3 length is 14 residues. Trimming removed 6 bases from V and 1 base from J, with 12 bases in between. Germline-derived CDR1 and CDR2 are KGHSH and LQKENI. The sequence was collected from a man aged 55 to 70 in a cohort sampled during active COVID-19. The chain combines TRBV18 with TRBJ1-1; TRBD1 is a possible D gene (5 bases). Sequencing was performed on peripheral blood. The CDR3 sequence is CASSDGQSNTEAFF. CDR3 nucleotide sequence: TGTGCCAGCTCGGACGGACAATCGAACACTGAAGCTTTCTTT.